Below, 5 T cell receptor beta chains from the same sample are listed, as sequenced in a study of cytomegalovirus exposure and HLA in healthy donors. The PCR contained 60 Vbeta and 13 Jbeta primers. Sequencing used immunoSEQ multiplex PCR; TCRdb keeps in-frame clones, though not all of them. Among about 84,000 clones listed, around three fifths were seen once. The sample taken for sequencing was PBMCs. Receptors originate from a woman in her 40s in good health and CMV-seropositive.

The gene calls are TRBV27 and TRBJ1-4, with D hard to call. With 11 bases removed from V and 4 bases from J, the gap between germline ends came to 8 bases. CDR1 MNHEY and CDR2 SMNVEV come from the germline V gene (reference sequence). The CDR3 runs to 11 residues. CDR3 nucleotide sequence: TGTGCCCACGCGAGTAATGAAAAACTGTTTTTT. The encoded protein is CAHASNEKLFF.

The chain joins TRBV11-2 to TRBJ2-5; D is undetermined. Gene TRBJ2-7 matches the end of the DNA better, so the J call may be wrong. This CDR3 region has 13 residues. Germline assignment: CDR1 SGHAT and CDR2 FQNNGV. CDR3 region: CASSLQAIYEQYF. The CDR3 nucleotides are TGTGCCAGCAGCTTACAGGCCATCTACGAGCAGTACTTC.

V gene TRBV27 combines with J gene TRBJ2-7; a weak D match, TRBD2 (6 bases). Trimming pared 5 bases from V and 2 bases from J, leaving 13 bases between. The CDR3 has 14 residues. CDR1 and CDR2 from the germline V gene are MNHEY and SMNVEV (reference sequence). CDR3: CASSPSVTPYEQYF. The CDR3 nucleotides are TGTGCCAGCAGTCCTAGCGTTACCCCCTACGAGCAGTACTTC.

V usage is TRBV2 and J usage is TRBJ2-5; maybe TRBD2 (6 bases). Matching the DNA end better, TRBJ2-7 makes the J call doubtful. The CDR3 has 14 residues. Looked up from germline, CDR1 is SNHLY and CDR2 is FYNNEI. The DNA for the CDR3 is TGTGCCAGCACACTGACTAGTGGGGACGACGAGCAGTACTTC. This translates into CASTLTSGDDEQYF.

This chain links TRBV7-2 with TRBJ2-2, with unresolved D. Germline values: CDR1 SGHTA, CDR2 FQGNSA. The CDR3 extends over 17 amino acids. V shed 3 bases and J shed 1 base, with 15 bases lying between them. This CDR3 is CASSFPRTSENTGELFF. In DNA form, the CDR3 reads TGTGCCAGCAGCTTCCCCAGAACGAGCGAGAACACCGGGGAGCTGTTTTTT.